The present TCR beta chain was sequenced within a study of control samples from healthy donors and cancer patients. Germline lookup yields CDR1 MDHEN and CDR2 SYDVKM. The length of the CDR3 is 19 residues. The trim removed 2 bases at V and 1 base at J, leaving 8 bases unmatched. TCRdb keeps only in-frame clones here, not all; method: immunoSEQ multiplex PCR. Here the sample spans 150,000 to 200,000 clones, around 87% being singletons. The sequence came from a woman aged 50 to 60 in good health. The V gene is TRBV28, the J gene TRBJ2-3; 14 bases are a match to TRBD2. Specimen: blood. CDR3: CASSLDGTSGRLRTDTQYF. The DNA for the CDR3 is TGTGCCAGCAGTTTAGATGGGACTAGCGGGAGACTTCGCACAGATACGCAGTATTTT.